The present TCR beta chain was sequenced within a study of circulating and synovial CD4+ cells in juvenile arthritis. A remark on this clone: Antigen specificity is unknown.

Study-wide results and limits: The pathogenic-like versus bulk T cell difference escaped Vbeta family analysis. CPL versus bulk CD4 samples: T cell genome counts differed by at least an order of magnitude.

Using immunoSEQ multiplex PCR, the repertoire was profiled, and TCRdb retains in-frame clones only, with some absent. Among roughly 4,000 clones listed, more than 80% were seen once. The source material was CD4+ T cells from synovial fluid. This clonotype originated in a human donor with juvenile idiopathic arthritis.

This CDR3 is CASSRTAASGGTDTQYF. The CDR3 bases are TGTGCCAGCAGTCGAACCGCGGCTAGCGGGGGTACAGATACGCAGTATTTT. The gene calls are TRBV7-8 and TRBJ2-3, with TRBD2 identical over 10 bases. V dropped 6 bases and J dropped 3; count of bases not matched to a gene: 12. Germline lookup yields CDR1 SGHVS and CDR2 FQNEAQ. The CDR3 has 17 amino acids.